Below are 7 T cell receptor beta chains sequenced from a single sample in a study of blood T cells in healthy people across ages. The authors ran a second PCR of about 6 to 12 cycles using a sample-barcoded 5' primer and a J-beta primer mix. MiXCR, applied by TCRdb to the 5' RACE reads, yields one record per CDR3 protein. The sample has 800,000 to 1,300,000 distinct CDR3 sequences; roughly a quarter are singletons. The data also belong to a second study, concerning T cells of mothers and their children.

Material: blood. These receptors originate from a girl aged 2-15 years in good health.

The CDR3 protein is CASSSAAGSYEQYF. CDR3 DNA sequence: TGTGCCAGCAGTTCTGCGGCGGGGTCCTACGAGCAGTACTTC. This sequence joins TRBV3-1 and TRBJ2-7, with a tentative D call TRBD2 (6 bases). V lost 6 bases and J 1 base, leaving 13 bases between the germline ends. Germline assignment: CDR1 LGHDT and CDR2 YNNKEL (reference sequence). This CDR3 spans 14 amino acids.

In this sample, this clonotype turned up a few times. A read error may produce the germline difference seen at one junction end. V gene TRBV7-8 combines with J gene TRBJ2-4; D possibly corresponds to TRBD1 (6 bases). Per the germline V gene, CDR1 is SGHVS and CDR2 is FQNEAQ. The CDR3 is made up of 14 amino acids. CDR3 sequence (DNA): TGCGCCAGCAGCGTAGAGGACAGTAAAAACATTCAGTACTTC. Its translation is CASSVEDSKNIQYF.

The CDR3 DNA is TGTGCCAGCAGGGAACAGGGGATGAATGGCTACACCTTC. Its translation: CASREQGMNGYTF. V gene TRBV25-1 combines with J gene TRBJ1-2; 7 bases line up with TRBD1. The germline V gene encodes CDR1 MGHDK and CDR2 SYGVNS. Losses at the gene ends were 6 bases for V and 6 bases for J; bases not matched to a gene: 7. The CDR3 runs to 13 residues.

In DNA, the CDR3 is TGCGCCAGCAGCTTGGGGACAGGGTTTGGCACAGATACGCAGTATTTT. Translating it yields CASSLGTGFGTDTQYF. The chain joins TRBV5-1 to TRBJ2-3; TRBD1 agrees at 8 bases. The length of the CDR3 is 16 residues. J gave up 1 base and V 0 bases, and 4 bases lay outside the gene matches. Germline V gene lookup returns CDR1 SGHRS and CDR2 YFSETQ.

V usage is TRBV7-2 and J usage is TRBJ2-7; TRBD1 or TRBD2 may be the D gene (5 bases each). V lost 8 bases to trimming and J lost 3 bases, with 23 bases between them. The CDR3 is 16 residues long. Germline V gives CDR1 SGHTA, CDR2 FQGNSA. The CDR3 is CASPEIFGTRNYEQYF. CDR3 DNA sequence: TGTGCCAGCCCGGAAATATTCGGGACGAGGAACTACGAGCAGTACTTC.

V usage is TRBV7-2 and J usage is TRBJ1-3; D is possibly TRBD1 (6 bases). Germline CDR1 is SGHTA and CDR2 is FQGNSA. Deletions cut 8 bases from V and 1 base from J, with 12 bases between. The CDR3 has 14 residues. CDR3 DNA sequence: TGTGCCAGCGGGGCAACAGGGTCTGGAAACACCATATATTTT. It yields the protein CASGATGSGNTIYF.

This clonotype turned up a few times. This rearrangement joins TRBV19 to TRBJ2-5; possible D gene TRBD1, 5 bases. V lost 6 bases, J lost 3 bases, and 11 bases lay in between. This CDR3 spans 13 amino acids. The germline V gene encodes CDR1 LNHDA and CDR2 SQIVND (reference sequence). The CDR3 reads CASRQQGKETQYF. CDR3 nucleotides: TGTGCCAGTAGGCAGCAGGGTAAAGAGACCCAGTACTTC.